The T cell receptor beta chain under discussion was sequenced for a study of monozygotic twins with cystic fibrosis. General study results and limits: Low clonality (median about 0.0095) suggested a mostly naive repertoire. Nucleotide-identical clonotype sharing was significantly higher within monozygotic CF twin pairs than between unrelated CF individuals. V usage most resembled the co-twin in 13 of 16 pairs.

Method: immunoSEQ multiplex PCR; TCRdb's copy keeps in-frame clones and lacks some. The table shows 30,000 to 35,000 clones, with around 96% occurring only once. The J segment lost 6 bases and the V segment lost 6 bases, leaving 10 bases of the junction unmatched. CDR3 size: 16 residues. Germline CDR1 reads SNHLY; CDR2 reads FYNNEI. On this clone: The antigen remains undetermined.

V and J are TRBV2 and TRBJ2-3; 12 bases map to TRBD2. The sequence was collected from a girl aged 2 to 9 with cystic fibrosis. The specimen was blood. CDR3 DNA sequence: TGTGCCAGCAGCGAACTAGCGGGAGGACGGACTGATACGCAGTATTTT. Translated: CASSELAGGRTDTQYF.